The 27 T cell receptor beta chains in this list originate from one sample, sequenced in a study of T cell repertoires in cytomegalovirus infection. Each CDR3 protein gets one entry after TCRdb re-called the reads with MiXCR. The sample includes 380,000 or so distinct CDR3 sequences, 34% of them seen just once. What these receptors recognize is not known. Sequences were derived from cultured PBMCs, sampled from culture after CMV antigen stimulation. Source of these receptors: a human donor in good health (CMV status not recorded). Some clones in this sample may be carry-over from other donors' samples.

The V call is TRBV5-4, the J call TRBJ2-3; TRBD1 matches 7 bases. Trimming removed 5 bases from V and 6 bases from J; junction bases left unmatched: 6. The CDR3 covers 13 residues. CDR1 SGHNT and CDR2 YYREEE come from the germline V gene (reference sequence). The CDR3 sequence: CASRSTGADTQYF. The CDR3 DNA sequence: TGTGCCAGCAGGTCTACAGGGGCGGATACGCAGTATTTT.

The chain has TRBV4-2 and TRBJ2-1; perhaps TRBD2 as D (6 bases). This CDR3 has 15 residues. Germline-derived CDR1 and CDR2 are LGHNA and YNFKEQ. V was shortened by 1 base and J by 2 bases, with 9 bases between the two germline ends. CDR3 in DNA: TGTGCCAGCAGCCAAGCTAGCGCAACCTACAATGAGCAGTTCTTC. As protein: CASSQASATYNEQFF.

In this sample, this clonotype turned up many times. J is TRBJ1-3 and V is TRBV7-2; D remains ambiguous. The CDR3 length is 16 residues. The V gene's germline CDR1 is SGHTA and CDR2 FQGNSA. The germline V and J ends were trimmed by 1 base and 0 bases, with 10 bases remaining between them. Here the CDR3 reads CASSLVWESSGNTIYF. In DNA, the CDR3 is TGTGCCAGCAGCTTAGTTTGGGAAAGCTCTGGAAACACCATATATTTT.

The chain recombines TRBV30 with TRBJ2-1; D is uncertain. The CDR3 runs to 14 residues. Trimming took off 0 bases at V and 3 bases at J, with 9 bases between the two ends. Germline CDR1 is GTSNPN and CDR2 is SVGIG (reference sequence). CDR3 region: CAWSVPVIYNEQFF. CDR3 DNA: TGTGCCTGGAGTGTACCGGTGATCTACAATGAGCAGTTCTTC.

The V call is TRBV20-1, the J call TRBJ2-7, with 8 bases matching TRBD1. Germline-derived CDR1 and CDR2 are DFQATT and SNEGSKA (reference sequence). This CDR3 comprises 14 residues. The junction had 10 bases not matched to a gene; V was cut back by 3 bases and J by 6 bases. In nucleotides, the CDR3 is TGCAGTGCTAGGGATAATGGACAGGGCATCGAGCAGTACGTC. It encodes CSARDNGQGIEQYV.

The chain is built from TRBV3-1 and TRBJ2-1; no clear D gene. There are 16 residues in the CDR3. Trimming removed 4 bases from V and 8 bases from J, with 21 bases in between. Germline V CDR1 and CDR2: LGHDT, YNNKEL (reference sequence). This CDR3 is CASSPYTFGLNDEQFF. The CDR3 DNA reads TGTGCCAGCAGCCCCTACACCTTTGGCCTGAACGATGAGCAGTTCTTC.

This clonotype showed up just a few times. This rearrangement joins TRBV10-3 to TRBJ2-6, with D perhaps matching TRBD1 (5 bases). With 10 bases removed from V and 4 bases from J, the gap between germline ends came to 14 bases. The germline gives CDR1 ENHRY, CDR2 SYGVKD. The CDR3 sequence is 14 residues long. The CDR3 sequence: CATQGSGGANVLTF. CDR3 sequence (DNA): TGTGCCACCCAGGGTTCCGGGGGGGCCAACGTCCTGACTTTC.

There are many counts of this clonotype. For the CDR3, the DNA is TGTGCCATCAGTGAGTCGATGGAGCGGGGACCCTACAATGAGCAGTTCTTC. Translation gives CAISESMERGPYNEQFF. The chain joins TRBV10-3 to TRBJ2-1; 7 bases align to TRBD2. Germline V lookup: CDR1 ENHRY, CDR2 SYGVKD. The CDR3 runs 17 residues. V shed 0 bases, J shed 2 bases, and the junction held 7 bases outside the gene matches.

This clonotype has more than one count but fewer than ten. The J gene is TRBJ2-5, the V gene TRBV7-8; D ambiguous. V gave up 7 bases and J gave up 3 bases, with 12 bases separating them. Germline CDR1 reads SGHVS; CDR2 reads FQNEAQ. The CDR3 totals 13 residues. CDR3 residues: CASILSDKETQYF. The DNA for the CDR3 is TGTGCCAGCATCCTAAGCGACAAAGAGACCCAGTACTTC.

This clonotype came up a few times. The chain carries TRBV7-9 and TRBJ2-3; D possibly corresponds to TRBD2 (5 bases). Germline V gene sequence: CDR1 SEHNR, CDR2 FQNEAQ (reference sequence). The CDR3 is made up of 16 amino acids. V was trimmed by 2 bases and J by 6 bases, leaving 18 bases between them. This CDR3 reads CASSLILLRRNDTQYF. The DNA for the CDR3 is TGTGCCAGCAGCTTAATATTACTGAGGAGGAACGATACGCAGTATTTT.

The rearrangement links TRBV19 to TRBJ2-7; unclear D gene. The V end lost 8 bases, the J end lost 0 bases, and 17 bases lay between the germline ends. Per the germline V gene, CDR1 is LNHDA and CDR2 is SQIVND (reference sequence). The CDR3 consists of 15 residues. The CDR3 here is CASGPGDGLSYEQYF. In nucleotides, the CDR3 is TGTGCCAGTGGTCCCGGAGACGGCCTCTCCTACGAGCAGTACTTC.

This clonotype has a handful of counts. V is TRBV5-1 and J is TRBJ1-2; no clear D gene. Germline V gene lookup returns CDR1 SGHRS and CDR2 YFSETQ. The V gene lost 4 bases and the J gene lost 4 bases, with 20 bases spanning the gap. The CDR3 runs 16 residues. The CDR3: CASSLQPGDGVYGYTF. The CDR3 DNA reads TGCGCCAGCAGCCTACAACCAGGCGACGGGGTCTATGGCTACACCTTC.

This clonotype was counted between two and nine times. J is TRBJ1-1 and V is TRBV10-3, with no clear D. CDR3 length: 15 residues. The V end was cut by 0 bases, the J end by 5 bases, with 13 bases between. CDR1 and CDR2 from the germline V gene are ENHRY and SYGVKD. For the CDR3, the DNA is TGTGCCATCAGTGAGTCGGGCGGACTCGGGACTGAAGCTTTCTTT. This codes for CAISESGGLGTEAFF.

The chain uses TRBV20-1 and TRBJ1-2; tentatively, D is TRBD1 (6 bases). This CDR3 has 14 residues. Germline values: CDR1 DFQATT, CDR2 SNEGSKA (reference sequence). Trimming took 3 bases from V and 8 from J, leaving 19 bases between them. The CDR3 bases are TGCAGTGCTAGCCACACGGACAGTCCGCGAGGCTACACCTTC. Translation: CSASHTDSPRGYTF.

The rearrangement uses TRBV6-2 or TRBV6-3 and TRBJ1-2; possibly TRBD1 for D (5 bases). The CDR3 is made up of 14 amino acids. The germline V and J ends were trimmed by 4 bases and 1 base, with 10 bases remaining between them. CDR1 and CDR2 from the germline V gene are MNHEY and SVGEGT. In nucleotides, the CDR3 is TGTGCCAGCAGTTTCCAGACAGTTAACTATGGCTACACCTTC. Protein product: CASSFQTVNYGYTF.

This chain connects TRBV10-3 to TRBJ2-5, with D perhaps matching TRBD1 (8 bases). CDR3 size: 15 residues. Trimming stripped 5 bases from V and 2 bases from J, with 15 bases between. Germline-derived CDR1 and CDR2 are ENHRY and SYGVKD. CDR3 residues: CAISSGQGGQETQYF. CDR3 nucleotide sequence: TGTGCCATCAGTTCAGGACAGGGAGGGCAAGAGACCCAGTACTTC.

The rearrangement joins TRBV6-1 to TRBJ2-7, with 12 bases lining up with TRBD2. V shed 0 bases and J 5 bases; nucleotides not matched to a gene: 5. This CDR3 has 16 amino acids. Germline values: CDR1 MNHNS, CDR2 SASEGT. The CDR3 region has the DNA TGTGCCAGCAGTGAAGCGGCTAGCGGGAGGGCCCACGAGCAGTACTTC. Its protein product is CASSEAASGRAHEQYF.

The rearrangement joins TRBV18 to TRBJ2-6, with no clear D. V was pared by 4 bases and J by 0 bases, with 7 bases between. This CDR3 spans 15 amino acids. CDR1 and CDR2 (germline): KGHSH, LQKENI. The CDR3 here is CASSLPPSGANVLTF. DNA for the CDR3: TGTGCCAGCTCACTCCCCCCCTCTGGGGCCAACGTCCTGACTTTC.

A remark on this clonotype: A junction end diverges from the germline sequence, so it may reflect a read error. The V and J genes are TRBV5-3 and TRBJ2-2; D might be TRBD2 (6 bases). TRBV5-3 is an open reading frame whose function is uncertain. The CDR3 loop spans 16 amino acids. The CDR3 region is CASSLGGRANTGELFF. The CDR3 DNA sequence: TGTGCCAGCAGCTTGGGGGGTCGGGCGAACACCGGGGAGCTGTTTTTT.

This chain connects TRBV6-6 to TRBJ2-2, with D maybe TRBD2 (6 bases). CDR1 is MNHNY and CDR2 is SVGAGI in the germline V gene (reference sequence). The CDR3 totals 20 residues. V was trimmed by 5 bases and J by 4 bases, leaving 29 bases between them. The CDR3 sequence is CASSPRGSGTPNRGTGELFF. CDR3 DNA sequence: TGTGCCAGCAGTCCCCGGGGTAGCGGTACTCCTAATCGGGGCACCGGGGAGCTGTTTTTT.

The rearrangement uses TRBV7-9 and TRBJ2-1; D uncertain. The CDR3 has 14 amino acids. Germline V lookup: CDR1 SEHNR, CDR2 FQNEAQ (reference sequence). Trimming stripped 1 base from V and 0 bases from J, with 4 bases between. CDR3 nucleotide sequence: TGTGCCAGCAGCTTAGTAAACTCCTACAATGAGCAGTTCTTC. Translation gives CASSLVNSYNEQFF.

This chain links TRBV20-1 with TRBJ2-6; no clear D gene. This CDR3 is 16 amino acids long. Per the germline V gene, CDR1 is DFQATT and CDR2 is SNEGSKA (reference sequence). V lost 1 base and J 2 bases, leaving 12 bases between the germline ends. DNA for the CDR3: TGCAGTGCTAGAGTCTTCCTAACCACTGGGGCCAACGTCCTGACTTTC. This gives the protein CSARVFLTTGANVLTF.

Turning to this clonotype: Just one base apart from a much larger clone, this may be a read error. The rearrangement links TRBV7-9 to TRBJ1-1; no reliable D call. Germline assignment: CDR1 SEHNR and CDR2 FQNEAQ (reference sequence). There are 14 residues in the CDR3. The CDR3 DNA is TGTGCCAGCAGCTTAGGGCACGTGAACTCTGAAGCTTTCTTT. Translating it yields CASSLGHVNSEAFF.

CDR3 DNA sequence: TGTGCCAGCAGCTTTGTTCTGCTCTACAATGAGCAGTTCTTC. Residues: CASSFVLLYNEQFF. The chain combines TRBV7-2 with TRBJ2-1; the D is unclear. V dropped 3 bases and J dropped 3 bases, with 9 bases sitting between them. This CDR3 has 14 residues. CDR1 and CDR2 (germline): SGHTA, FQGNSA.

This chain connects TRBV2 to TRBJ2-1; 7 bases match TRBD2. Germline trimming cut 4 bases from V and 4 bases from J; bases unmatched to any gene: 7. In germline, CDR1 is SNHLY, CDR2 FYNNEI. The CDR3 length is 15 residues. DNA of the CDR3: TGTGCCAGCAGTGTGGTGGCTAGCGGATACAATGAGCAGTTCTTC. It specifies CASSVVASGYNEQFF. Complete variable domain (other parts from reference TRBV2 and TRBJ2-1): EPEVTQTPSHQVTQMGQEVILRCVPISNHLYFYWYRQILGQKVEFLVSFYNNEISEKSEIFDDQFSVERPDGSNFTLKIRSTKLEDSAMYFCASSVVASGYNEQFFGPGTRLTVL.

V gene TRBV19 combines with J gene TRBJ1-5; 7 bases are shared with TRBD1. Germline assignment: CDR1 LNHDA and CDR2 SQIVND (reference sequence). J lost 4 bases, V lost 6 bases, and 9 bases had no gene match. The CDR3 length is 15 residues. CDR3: CASSDLGTANQPQHF. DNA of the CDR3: TGTGCCAGTAGCGACCTTGGGACAGCAAATCAGCCCCAGCATTTT.

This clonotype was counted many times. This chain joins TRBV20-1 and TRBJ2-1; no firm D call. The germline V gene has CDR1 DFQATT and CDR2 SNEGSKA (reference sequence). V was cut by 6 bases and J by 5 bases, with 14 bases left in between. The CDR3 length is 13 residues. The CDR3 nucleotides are TGCAGTGCACGACATCCTGGGGACAATGAGCAGTTCTTC. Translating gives CSARHPGDNEQFF.